This T cell receptor (beta chain) came from a study of regulatory T cells in long-lasting Graves disease. Sample time point: newly diagnosed GD, antithyroid drugs for less than 3 months. Preparation of the TCR library used RNA extracted from PBMCs. Criteria from the American Thyroid Association guidelines were applied to diagnose Graves' disease. Many counts were recorded for this clonotype. The antigen remains undetermined. Whole-study results and caveats: There were preferences for TRBV28, TRBJ1-2 and TRBJ2-5 in persistent disease.

To make TCR beta libraries, researchers used iRepertoire HTBI primers and Arm-PCR of CDR3 regions. Each CDR3 protein gets one entry after TCRdb re-called the multiplex PCR reads with MiXCR. The sample lists hundreds of thousands of distinct CDR3 sequences, 18% occurring once. This CDR3 comprises 14 residues. The germline CDR1 and CDR2 sequences are DFQATT and SNEGSKA (reference sequence). Trimming removed 2 bases at V and 1 base at J, with 8 bases between. The chain links TRBV20-1 to TRBJ2-2; possibly TRBD1 for D (6 bases). Source: peripheral blood mononuclear cells (PBMCs), taken at new diagnosis, from a patient treated with antithyroid drugs. This clonotype was obtained from a female donor with Graves disease. CDR3 sequence reads: CSARKQGNTGELFF. The CDR3 coding sequence is TGCAGTGCTAGAAAACAGGGGAACACCGGGGAGCTGTTTTTT.